Shown below are 2 T cell receptor beta chains from a single sample sequenced in a study of blood T cells in healthy people across ages (dated by TCRdb to between 2015 and 2016). The library relied on 5' RACE. The instrument was an Illumina HiSeq 2500. The second PCR ran for roughly 6 to 11 cycles and used a J-beta primer mix along with a sample-barcoded 5' primer. TCRdb redid the processing of the public reads, applying fastp at Q25 and MiXCR, and retained in-frame beta chains. Each entry merges the rows of one CDR3 protein and shows their most common DNA and genes. This sample holds roughly 790,000 distinct CDR3 sequences; roughly 43% were observed only once. Of the sample, 20% to 25% falls within the top ten clones. Sequencing was carried out using blood. All receptors derive from an older woman in good health.

V gene TRBV20-1 combines with J gene TRBJ2-5; D gene unclear. TRBJ2-7 matches the DNA end more closely, so the J call is doubtful. Germline CDR1 and CDR2: DFQATT and SNEGSKA (reference sequence). This CDR3 spans 15 amino acids. CDR3 region: CSAASPHDVTYEQYF. The CDR3 DNA reads as TGCAGTGCCGCATCCCCCCACGATGTCACCTACGAGCAGTACTTC.

This clonotype was counted only a few times. This chain joins TRBV29-1 and TRBJ1-2; D remains unclear. Per germline, CDR1 SQVTM and CDR2 ANQGSEA. The CDR3 covers 15 residues. The V gene lost 3 bases and the J gene lost 0 bases, with 14 bases spanning the gap. The CDR3 sequence: CSVDGVLNANYGYTF. The CDR3, as DNA: TGCAGCGTTGATGGGGTTCTGAACGCTAACTATGGCTACACCTTC.